This T cell receptor (beta chain) was found in a study of beta chain features in type 1 diabetes. Points from the study as a whole: People with Type 1 diabetes carried modestly yet significantly shorter TCRB CDR3s in all four CD4+ subsets.

Reverse transcription of all isolated RNA meant that expressed TCRB transcripts were sequenced. Produced via immunoSEQ multiplex PCR; TCRdb's table is partial and in-frame only. Among about 170,000 clones listed, about 8% were seen once. CDR1 and CDR2 from the germline V gene are SGHTA and FQGNSA. The CDR3 spans 14 residues. V dropped 4 bases and J dropped 8; count of bases not matched to a gene: 10. This clone was detected only a few times. What it recognizes is unknown. The sequence was obtained from a woman in her thirties or forties with type 1 diabetes. This chain uses TRBV7-2 with TRBJ2-5; 7 nucleotides align to TRBD2. The sequenced sample consisted of central memory CD4+ T cells from blood. The CDR3 region has the DNA TGTGCCAGCAGCTCCCTGTCGGCGGGAGCAACCCAGTACTTC. Amino acids: CASSSLSAGATQYF.